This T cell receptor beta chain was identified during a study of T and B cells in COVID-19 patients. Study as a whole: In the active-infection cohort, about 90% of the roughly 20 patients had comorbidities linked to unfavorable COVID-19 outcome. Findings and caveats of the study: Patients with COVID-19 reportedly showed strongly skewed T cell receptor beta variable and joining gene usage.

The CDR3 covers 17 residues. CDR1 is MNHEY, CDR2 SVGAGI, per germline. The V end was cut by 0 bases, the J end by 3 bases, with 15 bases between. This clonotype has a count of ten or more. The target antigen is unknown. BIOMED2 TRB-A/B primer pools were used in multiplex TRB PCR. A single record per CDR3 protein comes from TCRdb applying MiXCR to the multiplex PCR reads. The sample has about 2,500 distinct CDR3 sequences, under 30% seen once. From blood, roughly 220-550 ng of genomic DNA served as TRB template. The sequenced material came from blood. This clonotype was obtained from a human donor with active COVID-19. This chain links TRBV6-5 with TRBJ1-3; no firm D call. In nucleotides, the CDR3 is TGTGCCAGCAGTTACTCGACGGGGAGGTTAGGTGGAAACACCATATATTTT. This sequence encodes CASSYSTGRLGGNTIYF.